This entry concerns a single T cell receptor (beta chain). Its antigen is undetermined. The germline V and J ends were trimmed by 0 bases and 6 bases, with 13 bases remaining between them. CDR3 length: 15 amino acids. Per the germline V gene, CDR1 is SGDLS and CDR2 is YYNGEE. Unstimulated Tregs (CD4+CD25+CD127-) and CD4+CD25- non-Tregs were sorted from PBMCs. This entry is derived from a study of Tregs in tolerant kidney transplant recipients. Measured with immunoSEQ multiplex PCR; TCRdb has only the in-frame clones, and not every one. There are about 240,000 clones in the sample; about 80% occur only once, and around 0.6% lies in the top ten. Notes on the study in general: Activated donor B cell expansion appeared to reveal the most relevant donor-specific TCRbeta repertoire. Findings come from small patient numbers and require larger validation. No direct test of biological reproducibility was done here.

Material: CD4+ T cells from blood. The chain is built from TRBV9 and TRBJ2-1; maybe TRBD2 (6 bases). This receptor was identified in a human donor in good health. The CDR3 is CASSVEIRRANEQFF. The CDR3 bases are TGTGCCAGCAGCGTAGAGATACGGAGGGCCAATGAGCAGTTCTTC.